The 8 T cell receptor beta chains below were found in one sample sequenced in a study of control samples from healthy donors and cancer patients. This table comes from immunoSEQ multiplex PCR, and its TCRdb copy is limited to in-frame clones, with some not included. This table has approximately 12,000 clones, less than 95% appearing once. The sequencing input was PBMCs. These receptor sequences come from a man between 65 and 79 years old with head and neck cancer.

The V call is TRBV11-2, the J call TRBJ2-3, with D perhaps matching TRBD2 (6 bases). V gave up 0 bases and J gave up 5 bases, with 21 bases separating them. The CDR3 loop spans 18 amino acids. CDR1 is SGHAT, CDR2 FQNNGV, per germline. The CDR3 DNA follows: TGTGCCAGCAGCTTAGAAATCCGGGGGACCCAGGGCAGAGATACGCAGTATTTT. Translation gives CASSLEIRGTQGRDTQYF.

The CDR3 is CASSMGRLNEKLFF. The CDR3 coding sequence is TGTGCCAGTAGTATGGGGCGGCTTAATGAAAAACTGTTTTTT. The J gene is TRBJ1-4, the V gene TRBV19; TRBD1 is a possible D gene (5 bases). The CDR3 has 14 residues. CDR1 and CDR2 from the germline V gene are LNHDA and SQIVND (reference sequence). V was cut by 3 bases and J by 4 bases, with 9 bases left in between.

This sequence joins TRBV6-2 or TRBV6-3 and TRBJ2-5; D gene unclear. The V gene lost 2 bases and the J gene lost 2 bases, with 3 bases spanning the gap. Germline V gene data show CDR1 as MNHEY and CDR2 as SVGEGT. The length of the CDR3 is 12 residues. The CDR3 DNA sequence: TGTGCCAGCAGTTACCCTCAAGAGACCCAGTACTTC. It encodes CASSYPQETQYF.

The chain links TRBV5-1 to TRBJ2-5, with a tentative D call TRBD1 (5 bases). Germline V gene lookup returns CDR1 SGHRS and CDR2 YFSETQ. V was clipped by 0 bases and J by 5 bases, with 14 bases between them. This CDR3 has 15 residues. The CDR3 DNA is TGCGCCAGCAGCTTGGGGACAAGCCGCAGGGAGACCCAGTACTTC. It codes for CASSLGTSRRETQYF.

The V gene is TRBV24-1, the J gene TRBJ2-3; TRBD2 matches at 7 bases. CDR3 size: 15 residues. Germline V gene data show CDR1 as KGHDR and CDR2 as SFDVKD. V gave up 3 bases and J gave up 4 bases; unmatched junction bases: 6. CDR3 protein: CATSDSGARPDTQYF. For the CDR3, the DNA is TGTGCCACCAGTGATAGCGGGGCCCGCCCAGATACGCAGTATTTT.

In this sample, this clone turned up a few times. CDR3 protein: CASSITGTGAYEQYF. CDR3 sequence (DNA): TGTGCCAGCAGTATCACCGGGACAGGGGCCTACGAGCAGTACTTC. The chain employs TRBV6-5 and TRBJ2-7, with 10 bases that match TRBD1. Per the germline V gene, CDR1 is MNHEY and CDR2 is SVGAGI. The ends lost 5 bases at V and 2 bases at J; junction bases unmatched: 6. This CDR3 region has 15 residues.

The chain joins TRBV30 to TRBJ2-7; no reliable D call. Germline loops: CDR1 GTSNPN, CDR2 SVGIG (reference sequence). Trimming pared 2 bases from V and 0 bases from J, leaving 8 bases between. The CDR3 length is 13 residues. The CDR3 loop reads CAWSPVYSYEQYF. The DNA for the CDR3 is TGTGCCTGGAGTCCAGTGTACTCCTACGAGCAGTACTTC. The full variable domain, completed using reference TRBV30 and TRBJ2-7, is SQTIHQWPATLVQPVGSPLSLECTVEGTSNPNLYWYRQAAGRGLQLLFYSVGIGQISSEVPQNLSASRPQDRQFILSSKKLLLSDSGFYLCAWSPVYSYEQYFGPGTRLTVT.

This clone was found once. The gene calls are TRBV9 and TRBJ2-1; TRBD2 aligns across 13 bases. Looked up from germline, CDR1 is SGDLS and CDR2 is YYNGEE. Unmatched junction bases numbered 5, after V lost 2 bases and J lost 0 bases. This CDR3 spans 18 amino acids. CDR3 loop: CASSVTSGRASSYNEQFF. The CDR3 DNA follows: TGTGCCAGCAGCGTCACTAGCGGGAGGGCGAGCTCCTACAATGAGCAGTTCTTC.